The next 25 T cell receptor beta chains were all read from a single sample in a study of TIL therapy for anti-PD-1-resistant metastatic lung cancer. Sequencing used immunoSEQ v3. Sequenced by immunoSEQ multiplex PCR; TCRdb stores in-frame clones only, minus some. The sample carries tens of thousands of clones, around 68% recorded once. The time point denotes: pre-treatment sample, taken before nivolumab and TIL therapy. The specimen comprised blood, sampled at baseline. The receptors stem from a person between 25 and 79 years old with non-small cell lung cancer.

The V and J genes are TRBV5-1 and TRBJ2-4, with 7 bases aligning to TRBD1. CDR3 size: 17 residues. Germline CDR1 is SGHRS and CDR2 is YFSETQ. Germline trimming cut 0 bases from V and 1 base from J; bases unmatched to any gene: 7. This CDR3 reads CASSLAVGQVAKNIQYF. The CDR3 DNA reads TGCGCCAGCAGCTTGGCCGTAGGACAGGTGGCCAAAAACATTCAGTACTTC.

The rearrangement uses TRBV4-2 and TRBJ1-5, with D unclear. V shed 0 bases and J shed 6 bases, with 15 bases lying between them. Germline assignment: CDR1 LGHNA and CDR2 YNFKEQ. The CDR3 has 16 residues. The CDR3 nucleotides are TGTGCCAGCAGCCAAGACGTCGAAAAAAAGGGTCAGCCCCAGCATTTT. It is translated as CASSQDVEKKGQPQHF.

The chain carries TRBV19 and TRBJ1-1, with a possible D match to TRBD1 (5 bases). Germline-derived CDR1 and CDR2 are LNHDA and SQIVND (reference sequence). This CDR3 is 15 amino acids long. Trimming left V 6 bases short and J 0 bases short, with 14 bases between. The CDR3 here is CASRTTGGVNTEAFF. CDR3 nucleotide sequence: TGTGCCAGTAGGACTACGGGGGGGGTGAACACTGAAGCTTTCTTT.

This chain connects TRBV7-6 to TRBJ2-7, with a possible D match to TRBD2 (5 bases). The V end was cut by 4 bases, the J end by 0 bases, with 10 bases between. Germline CDR1 reads SGHVS; CDR2 reads FNYEAQ. The CDR3 has 14 residues. The CDR3 loop is CASSSRTDSYEQYF. The DNA of the CDR3 is TGTGCCAGCAGCTCGAGGACTGACTCCTACGAGCAGTACTTC.

J is TRBJ1-3 and V is TRBV9; D gene unclear. V was clipped by 3 bases and J by 1 base, with 14 bases between them. This CDR3 is 16 amino acids long. Germline loops: CDR1 SGDLS, CDR2 YYNGEE. DNA of the CDR3: TGTGCCAGCAGCGCTCTCCGCGCCGGTTCTGGAAACACCATATATTTT. Protein sequence: CASSALRAGSGNTIYF.

The chain uses TRBV18 and TRBJ2-7; 10 bases are shared with TRBD2. Losses at the gene ends were 3 bases for V and 6 bases for J; bases not matched to a gene: 5. CDR1 and CDR2 (germline): KGHSH, LQKENI. The CDR3 has 14 amino acids. The CDR3 loop reads CASSPSSGSSEQYF. CDR3 DNA sequence: TGTGCCAGCTCACCCTCTAGCGGGAGTTCCGAGCAGTACTTC.

This clone was counted a few times. The gene calls are TRBV21-1 and TRBJ2-7. TRBV21-1 constitutes a pseudogene. The CDR3 runs 14 residues. CDR3 nucleotides: TGTGCCAGCAGCAAAGCCCAGCCATTCTACGAGCAGTACTTC. Translation gives CASSKAQPFYEQYF.

The gene calls are TRBV14 and TRBJ1-2; weak D call: TRBD1 (5 bases). Germline assignment: CDR1 SGHDN and CDR2 FVKESK. This CDR3 spans 16 amino acids. Trimming stripped 1 base from V and 3 bases from J, with 15 bases between. The CDR3 DNA reads as TGTGCCAGCAGCCAAGTCAGGGAAGTCCCCTACTATGGCTACACCTTC. This translates into CASSQVREVPYYGYTF.

The genes are TRBV14 and TRBJ2-5, with D possibly being TRBD1 (7 bases). Germline CDR1 is SGHDN and CDR2 is FVKESK. Between the trimmed V and J ends, which lost 2 bases and 3 bases, there was a span of 16 bases. The CDR3 covers 16 residues. The CDR3 sequence: CASSQFRGVREETQYF. CDR3 in DNA: TGTGCCAGCAGCCAATTCAGGGGGGTTAGGGAAGAGACCCAGTACTTC.

The chain couples TRBV5-4 to TRBJ2-7; 8 bases align to TRBD2. The CDR3 has 15 residues. Germline V gene data show CDR1 as SGHNT and CDR2 as YYREEE (reference sequence). V trimming: 0 bases; J trimming: 6 bases; junction bases outside the gene matches: 8. For the CDR3, the DNA is TGTGCCAGCAGCTTGGCTCCGGGCCGGGGGGGCGAGCAGTACTTC. Translating gives CASSLAPGRGGEQYF.

The CDR3: CASSAGTLLRTEAFF. The CDR3 DNA is TGTGCCAGCAGTGCCGGGACCCTACTCCGCACTGAAGCTTTCTTT. The chain recombines TRBV6-5 with TRBJ1-1, with TRBD1 as a possible D gene (5 bases). There are 15 residues in the CDR3. Germline V CDR1 and CDR2: MNHEY, SVGAGI. Trimming cost V 5 bases and J 4 bases, with 17 bases left between them.

This clone was seen more than once but under ten times. This chain uses TRBV30 with TRBJ1-1, with TRBD1 as a possible D gene (6 bases). The germline V gene encodes CDR1 GTSNPN and CDR2 SVGIG (reference sequence). The CDR3 runs to 16 residues. V shed 2 bases and J shed 0 bases, with 16 bases lying between them. Written as DNA, the CDR3 is TGTGCCTGGAGTACAGGGTTTTTCATCATGAACACTGAAGCTTTCTTT. Translated, it gives CAWSTGFFIMNTEAFF.

The V and J genes are TRBV2 and TRBJ2-3; 7 nucleotides match TRBD1. V was pared by 8 bases and J by 2 bases, with 7 bases of the junction left unmatched. CDR1 and CDR2 from the germline V gene are SNHLY and FYNNEI. This CDR3 has 14 residues. DNA of the CDR3: TGTGCCAGCGTTCCGGACAGGATCACAGATACGCAGTATTTT. Protein: CASVPDRITDTQYF. The whole variable domain, filled in from reference TRBV2 and TRBJ2-3, reads EPEVTQTPSHQVTQMGQEVILRCVPISNHLYFYWYRQILGQKVEFLVSFYNNEISEKSEIFDDQFSVERPDGSNFTLKIRSTKLEDSAMYFCASVPDRITDTQYFGPGTRLTVL.

The chain links TRBV5-1 to TRBJ2-6; D perhaps matches TRBD2 (6 bases). V dropped 3 bases and J dropped 1 base, with 8 bases sitting between them. This CDR3 is 15 amino acids long. CDR1 is SGHRS, CDR2 YFSETQ, per germline. CDR3 amino acids: CASSWGGSGANVLTF. Here the CDR3 DNA reads TGCGCCAGCAGCTGGGGAGGTTCTGGGGCCAACGTCCTGACTTTC.

This clone was counted between two and nine times. The CDR3 coding sequence is TGTGCCAGCAAGGGGAAGGGGAACTATGGCTACACCTTC. This encodes CASKGKGNYGYTF. The chain employs TRBV28 and TRBJ1-2; D might be TRBD1 (5 bases). Trimming removed 7 bases from V and 2 bases from J, with 11 bases in between. The CDR3 runs to 13 residues. Germline CDR1 reads MDHEN; CDR2 reads SYDVKM.

J is TRBJ2-2 and V is TRBV4-2; 8 bases map to TRBD1. The junction had 11 bases not matched to a gene; V was cut back by 7 bases and J by 4 bases. There are 16 residues in the CDR3. Germline V gene data show CDR1 as LGHNA and CDR2 as YNFKEQ. This CDR3 is CASTPSGQGATGELFF. Here the CDR3 DNA reads TGTGCCAGCACCCCAAGTGGCCAGGGGGCCACCGGGGAGCTGTTTTTT.

This clone was counted only a few times. V is TRBV29-1 and J is TRBJ1-1; D is uncertain. The germline V and J ends were trimmed by 4 bases and 1 base, with 13 bases remaining between them. Germline lookup yields CDR1 SQVTM and CDR2 ANQGSEA. The CDR3 spans 14 residues. The CDR3 DNA sequence: TGCAGCGTTGTTTTATTGGACCAGAACACTGAAGCTTTCTTT. Translated: CSVVLLDQNTEAFF.

In its sample, this clone was seen a few times. The genes are TRBV2 and TRBJ1-6; D not resolved. Looked up from germline, CDR1 is SNHLY and CDR2 is FYNNEI. The CDR3 has 15 residues. V was trimmed by 2 bases and J by 0 bases, leaving 5 bases between them. In DNA, the CDR3 is TGTGCCAGCAGTGAATGGGGCTCCTATAATTCACCCCTCCACTTT. It yields the protein CASSEWGSYNSPLHF.

The genes are TRBV5-4 and TRBJ2-2; TRBD2 aligns across 12 bases. V was pared by 4 bases and J by 1 base, with 5 bases of the junction left unmatched. This CDR3 spans 17 amino acids. Germline V lookup: CDR1 SGHNT, CDR2 YYREEE (reference sequence). CDR3 protein: CASSPPGLAGNTGELFF. CDR3 bases: TGTGCCAGCAGCCCCCCGGGACTAGCGGGGAACACCGGGGAGCTGTTTTTT. Using reference TRBV5-4 and TRBJ2-2 for the parts outside the CDR3, the full variable domain is ETGVTQSPTHLIKTRGQQVTLRCSSQSGHNTVSWYQQALGQGPQFIFQYYREEENGRGNFPPRFSGLQFPNYSSELNVNALELDDSALYLCASSPPGLAGNTGELFFGEGSRLTVL.

The V and J genes are TRBV7-2 and TRBJ1-2; D remains ambiguous. The V gene's germline CDR1 is SGHTA and CDR2 FQGNSA. Deletions cut 3 bases from V and 5 bases from J, with 16 bases between. The CDR3 length is 15 residues. The CDR3 nucleotides read TGTGCCAGCAGCTTGTCAGCGAATGAGAAATATGGCTACACCTTC. Its translation is CASSLSANEKYGYTF.

The CDR3 sequence is CASSYLPGQGNQPQHF. The CDR3 DNA follows: TGTGCCAGCAGTTACCTACCGGGACAGGGGAATCAGCCCCAGCATTTT. The J gene is TRBJ1-5, the V gene TRBV6-5; 10 positions match TRBD1. CDR3 length: 16 residues. Trimming cost V 2 bases and J 4 bases; bases outside gene matches: 5. Germline V gene sequence: CDR1 MNHEY, CDR2 SVGAGI.

Comment on this clone: At one of its ends the junction is not consistent with the germline gene, which may arise from a read error. The chain employs TRBV5-1 and TRBJ2-1, with D possibly being TRBD1 or TRBD2 (5 bases each). Per the germline V gene, CDR1 is SGHRS and CDR2 is YFSETQ. This CDR3 has 13 residues. CDR3 sequence reads: CASSSLYGARGVF. For the CDR3, the DNA is TGCGCCAGCAGCTCACTGTACGGGGCCCGAGGTGTCTTC.

The chain combines TRBV19 with TRBJ1-2, with a tentative D call TRBD1 (6 bases). This CDR3 comprises 12 residues. Trimming left V 2 bases short and J 8 bases short, with 9 bases between. Germline values: CDR1 LNHDA, CDR2 SQIVND (reference sequence). In DNA, the CDR3 is TGTGCCAGTAGTATATGGGGGCAAGGCTACACCTTC. Its translation: CASSIWGQGYTF.

The gene calls are TRBV11-2 and TRBJ2-1; D call uncertain. CDR3 length equals 13 residues. Trimming took off 5 bases at V and 15 bases at J, with 20 bases between the two ends. Germline V gives CDR1 SGHAT, CDR2 FQNNGV. In DNA, the CDR3 is TGTGCCAGCAGCCAAACAGTGCTCAAGGATCCGTTCTTC. Protein sequence: CASSQTVLKDPFF.

This clone has just one count. This chain uses TRBV7-9 with TRBJ2-2, with 8 bases aligning to TRBD1. Trimming removed 4 bases from V and 4 bases from J; junction bases left unmatched: 11. This CDR3 comprises 17 residues. Germline V CDR1 and CDR2: SEHNR, FQNEAQ (reference sequence). CDR3 sequence (DNA): TGTGCCAGCAGCTCCAAACCGGGACAGGCGTTCACCGGGGAGCTGTTTTTT. It specifies CASSSKPGQAFTGELFF.